These T cell receptor beta chains were read from a single sample in a study of cytomegalovirus exposure and HLA in healthy donors. Sequenced by immunoSEQ multiplex PCR; TCRdb stores in-frame clones only, minus some. The sample contains around 150,000 clones, around 63% of which appear only once. The sequenced sample consisted of PBMCs. These receptors were obtained from a woman between 18 and 30 years old in good health and CMV-seropositive. Each CDR3 is given with its conserved first and last residue. D genes are given only for firm matches. Clone size is not always given. Where it is, it says once, few, many or a class for expanded clones.

TRBJ1-6,TRBV4-1,.,TRBD1,TGCGCCAGCAGCCAAAAAGAGACAGGGACCTCCTATAATTCACCCCTCCACTTT,CASSQKETGTSYNSPLHF
TRBJ1-6,TRBV5-4,few,TRBD1,TGTGCCAGCATGTTTGGGGGACAGGGAAATTCACCCCTCCACTTT,CASMFGGQGNSPLHF
TRBJ2-7,TRBV27,few,TRBD2,TGTGCCAGCAGAAGGACTAGCGGGCTCTGGGACTACGAGCAGTACTTC,CASRRTSGLWDYEQYF
TRBJ2-1,TRBV11-2,.,.,TGTGCCAGCAGCTTAGTTGATACTATTAAGGTTGAGCAGTTCTTC,CASSLVDTIKVEQFF
TRBJ2-3,TRBV10-1,.,.,TGCGCCAGCAGTGAAGCAGGGACTAGCACAGATACGCAGTATTTT,CASSEAGTSTDTQYF
TRBJ2-3,TRBV5-4,.,TRBD2,TGTGCCAGCAGCTTGGGCGGGGGGACCCACACAGATACGCAGTATTTT,CASSLGGGTHTDTQYF
TRBJ2-2,TRBV4-1,.,.,TGCGCCAGCTGGGGAGCAAACACCGGGGAGCTGTTTTTT,CASWGANTGELFF
TRBJ2-2,TRBV7-2,.,TRBD2,TGTGCCAGCAGCCCCCCGGGACTAGCGGGAGGAATCGGGGAGCTGTTTTTT,CASSPPGLAGGIGELFF
TRBJ2-1,TRBV5-1,.,.,TGCGCCAGCAGCTTGACTTGGAGCTCCTACAATGAGCAGTTCTTC,CASSLTWSSYNEQFF
TRBJ2-7,TRBV7-6,.,.,TGTGCCAGCAGCTTATCCACCGGTAGCTCCTACGAGCAGTACTTC,CASSLSTGSSYEQYF
TRBJ2-3,TRBV6-5,.,.,TGTGCCAGCAGTCTTACAGTGGTTGGCACAGATACGCAGTATTTT,CASSLTVVGTDTQYF
TRBJ2-1,TRBV7-3,.,.,TGTGCCAGCAGCCTCCCGGGGTCCTACAATGAGCAGTTCTTC,CASSLPGSYNEQFF
TRBJ2-7,TRBV5-8,.,TRBD1,TGTGCCAGCAGTCCGCGGACAGGGAGTTACGAGCAGTACTTC,CASSPRTGSYEQYF
TRBJ2-1,TRBV4-2,once,TRBD2,TGTGCCAGCAGCGGGAGACTAGCGGGGGGCCAGAATGAGCAGTTCTTC,CASSGRLAGGQNEQFF
TRBJ2-1,TRBV27,.,.,TGTGCCAGCACAGGGGAGTGGAATGAGCAGTTCTTC,CASTGEWNEQFF
TRBJ1-4,TRBV18,.,TRBD1,TGTGCCAGCTCACCCCTGGGATCAGGGGGATTTGAAAAACTGTTTTTT,CASSPLGSGGFEKLFF
TRBJ2-3,TRBV5-4,.,.,TGTGCCAGCAGCTTGGCACCGGGAAGCACAGATACGCAGTATTTT,CASSLAPGSTDTQYF
TRBJ1-2,TRBV18,.,TRBD1,TGTGCCAGCTCACCCGGACAGGGGTATGGCTACACCTTC,CASSPGQGYGYTF
TRBJ2-1,TRBV7-3,.,TRBD2,TGTGCCAGCAGCCAGGGGACTAGCGGGTACAATGAGCAGTTCTTC,CASSQGTSGYNEQFF
TRBJ1-2,TRBV6-4,.,TRBD1,TGTGCCAGCAGCCCTGACAGGGCGTCTAACTATGGCTACACCTTC,CASSPDRASNYGYTF
TRBJ2-3,TRBV4-2,once,.,TGTGCCAGCAGCCAAGACCAGCAGTATTTT,CASSQDQQYF